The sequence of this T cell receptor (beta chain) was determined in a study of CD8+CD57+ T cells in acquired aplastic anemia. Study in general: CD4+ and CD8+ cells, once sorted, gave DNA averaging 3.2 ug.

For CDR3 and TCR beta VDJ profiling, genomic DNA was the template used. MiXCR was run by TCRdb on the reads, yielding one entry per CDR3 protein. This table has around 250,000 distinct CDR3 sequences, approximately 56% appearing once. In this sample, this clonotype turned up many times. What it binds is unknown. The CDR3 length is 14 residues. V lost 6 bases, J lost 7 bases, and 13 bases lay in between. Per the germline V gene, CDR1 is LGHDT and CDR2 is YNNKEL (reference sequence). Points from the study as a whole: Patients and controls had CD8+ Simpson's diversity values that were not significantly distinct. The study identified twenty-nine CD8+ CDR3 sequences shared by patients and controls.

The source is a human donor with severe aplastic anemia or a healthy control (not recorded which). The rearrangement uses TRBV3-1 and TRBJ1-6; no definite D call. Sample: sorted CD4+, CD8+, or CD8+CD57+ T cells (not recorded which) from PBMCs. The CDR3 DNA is TGTGCCAGCAGGTCCGGCACTGGGAATTCACCCCTCCACTTT. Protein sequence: CASRSGTGNSPLHF. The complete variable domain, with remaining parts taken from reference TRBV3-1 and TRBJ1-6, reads DTAVSQTPKYLVTQMGNDKSIKCEQNLGHDTMYWYKQDSKKFLKIMFSYNNKELIINETVPNRFSPKSPDKAHLNLHINSLELGDSAVYFCASRSGTGNSPLHFGNGTRLTVT.